Each of the 26 T cell receptor beta chains below was sequenced from the same sample in a study of T cell clonality in common variable immunodeficiency. The repertoire was sequenced with immunoSEQ multiplex PCR; TCRdb's copy has only in-frame clones and lacks some. The data list approximately 64,000 clones, none observed once; 1.7% falls to the top ten. The sequencing input was peripheral blood mononuclear cells. The source is a person aged 18 to 75 in good health.

This clone was seen repeatedly, ten times or more. Coverage ceases 3 residues before the CDR3 finishes, and the germline J gene fills in the end. This chain uses TRBV19 with TRBJ1-2, with TRBD1 identical over 7 bases. Germline-derived CDR1 and CDR2 are LNHDA and SQIVND (reference sequence). This CDR3 spans 16 amino acids. The V and J ends lost 1 base and 2 bases, in that order; junction bases with no gene match: 7. The sequenced part of the CDR3 DNA is TGTGCCAGTAGTATAGGATGGGGACAGATGAACTATGGC. Encoded protein: CASSIGWGQMNYG. The CDR3 as a whole reads CASSIGWGQMNYGYTF.

Concerning this clone: The read ends 3 residues before the CDR3 terminus; that terminus is restored from the germline J gene. The rearrangement joins TRBV6-2 or TRBV6-3 to TRBJ2-3, with TRBD1 as a possible D gene (5 bases). The CDR3 totals 14 residues. The germline V gene encodes CDR1 MNHEY and CDR2 SVGEGT. Incomplete CDR3 DNA: TGTGCCAGCAGCCTGAACAGGAACGGTCAGCCG. Translating gives CASSLNRNGQP. The CDR3 as a whole reads CASSLNRNGQPQYF.

This clone was seen many times. The sequenced fragment ends 3 residues before the CDR3 boundary, so the rest is inferred from the germline J gene. This chain uses TRBV30 with TRBJ2-3, with D possibly matching TRBD2 (5 bases). The CDR3 has 13 residues. Germline values: CDR1 GTSNPN, CDR2 SVGIG (reference sequence). Trimming removed 4 bases from V and 4 bases from J, with 12 bases in between. CDR3 DNA, as far as it was read: TGTGCCTGGACCGGGGTAATCGCAGATACG. This translates into CAWTGVIADT. The whole CDR3 is CAWTGVIADTQYF. The full variable domain, its missing parts supplied by reference TRBV30 and TRBJ2-3, is SQTIHQWPATLVQPVGSPLSLECTVEGTSNPNLYWYRQAAGRGLQLLFYSVGIGQISSEVPQNLSASRPQDRQFILSSKKLLLSDSGFYLCAWTGVIADTQYFGPGTRLTVL.

This clone occurred many times. Sequencing ends 3 residues short of the CDR3 end; the germline J gene provides the rest. The chain links TRBV18 to TRBJ2-5; weak D call: TRBD2 (6 bases). The V gene's germline CDR1 is KGHSH and CDR2 LQKENI. V was pared by 0 bases and J by 5 bases, with 16 bases between. This CDR3 contains 16 residues. The sequenced part of the CDR3 DNA is TGTGCCAGCTCACCACCTAAGGGTCAGGCGGGGGAGACC. Translation: CASSPPKGQAGET. In full, the CDR3 is CASSPPKGQAGETQYF.

This clone was detected ten times or more. The CDR3 end lies 3 residues beyond the end of the read and is filled in from the germline J gene. The chain carries TRBV10-1 and TRBJ2-7; D perhaps matches TRBD1 (5 bases). The germline V and J ends were trimmed by 4 bases and 2 bases, with 12 bases remaining between them. CDR1 WNHNN and CDR2 SYGVQD come from the germline V gene (reference sequence). There are 14 residues in the CDR3. CDR3 bases read: TGCGCCAGCAGTGGCCTCGACAGCCCCTACGAG. This codes for CASSGLDSPYE. The whole CDR3 sequence reads CASSGLDSPYEQYF.

The table lists this clone with many counts. The CDR3 is cut off 3 residues early in the read; its end comes from the germline J gene. The V call is TRBV7-3, the J call TRBJ1-1; D gene ambiguous. The CDR3 loop spans 14 amino acids. V lost 6 bases and J lost 3, with 14 bases in between. Germline CDR1 SGHTA, CDR2 FQGTGA. The chain's CDR3 is CASSSGPRDTEAFF. Incomplete CDR3 DNA: TGTGCCAGCAGTTCCGGGCCGCGGGACACTGAA.

This clone was observed many times. The read ends 3 residues early relative to the CDR3; the germline J gene fills the gap. The rearrangement links TRBV5-4 to TRBJ2-4; 7 bases line up with TRBD2. With V trimmed by 4 bases and J by 3 bases, 7 bases remained unmatched. The CDR3 is made up of 15 amino acids. Looked up from germline, CDR1 is SGHNT and CDR2 is YYREEE (reference sequence). The CDR3 bases that were read are TGTGCCAGCAGCCCGATGGGAGGGGTCAAAAACATT. Encoded protein: CASSPMGGVKNI. The full CDR3 protein reads CASSPMGGVKNIQYF.

This clone was detected ten times or more. The read comes to an end 3 residues before the CDR3 does, leaving the germline J gene to fill in the end. V usage is TRBV9 and J usage is TRBJ2-7, with D perhaps matching TRBD1 (6 bases). The CDR3 extends over 12 amino acids. Germline lookup yields CDR1 SGDLS and CDR2 YYNGEE. Trimming took 4 bases from V and 4 from J, leaving 9 bases between them. The CDR3 sequence is CASSSQGYEQYF. CDR3 bases read: TGTGCCAGCAGCTCACAGGGTTACGAG.

This clone showed up many times. The read is 3 residues too short to cover the CDR3 end, so that end is filled in from the germline J gene. This chain links TRBV19 with TRBJ1-5, with TRBD1 identical over 8 bases. This CDR3 contains 14 residues. Germline V gene data show CDR1 as LNHDA and CDR2 as SQIVND (reference sequence). V was pared by 3 bases and J by 5 bases, with 3 bases of the junction left unmatched. CDR3 amino acids: CASSITGGYQPQHF. The covered CDR3 bases are TGTGCCAGTAGTATCACAGGGGGATATCAGCCC.

This clone was counted a few times. The read ends 3 residues shy of where the CDR3 ends; the end is completed using the germline J gene. This chain links TRBV2 with TRBJ2-2; possible D gene TRBD2, 6 bases. The CDR3 is made up of 15 amino acids. The germline V gene has CDR1 SNHLY and CDR2 FYNNEI. The CDR3 DNA, read in part, is TGTGCCAGCAGTGACGCCACGGGGGAGAATTCACCG. As protein: CASSDATGENSP. The full CDR3 reads CASSDATGENSPLFF.

This clone was seen more than once but under ten times. The read comes to an end 3 residues before the CDR3 does, leaving the germline J gene to fill in the end. The chain joins TRBV20-1 to TRBJ1-5; 11 positions match TRBD1. The CDR3 consists of 13 residues. Germline loops: CDR1 DFQATT, CDR2 SNEGSKA (reference sequence). J gave up 9 bases and V 3 bases, and 4 bases lay outside the gene matches. The chain's CDR3 is CSARGTGGRPQHF. CDR3 bases read: TGCAGTGCTAGGGGGACAGGGGGTCGGCCC.

This clone has a count of ten or more. CDR3 protein: CASSKGGPGQPQHF. The covered CDR3 bases are TGTGCCAGCAGCAAAGGGGGCCCGGGTCAGCCC. The chain joins TRBV5-4 to TRBJ1-5, with 7 bases fitting TRBD1. The read terminates 3 residues ahead of where the CDR3 ends, so the germline J gene completes it. Germline-derived CDR1 and CDR2 are SGHNT and YYREEE (reference sequence). The junction had 7 bases not matched to a gene; V was cut back by 4 bases and J by 6 bases. The CDR3 runs 14 residues.

This clone was recorded at least ten times. The CDR3 end is not reached by the read, which stops 3 residues before it; the germline J gene fills it in. The rearrangement joins TRBV27 to TRBJ1-2; weak D call: TRBD1 (6 bases). CDR1 is MNHEY, CDR2 SMNVEV, per germline (reference sequence). This CDR3 region has 15 residues. The sequenced part of the CDR3 DNA is TGTGCCAGCAGCCACACCCAGGGGCTGAATCCGGGC. This sequence encodes CASSHTQGLNPG. The CDR3 in full is CASSHTQGLNPGYTF.

This clone was counted between two and nine times. The sequenced part of the CDR3 DNA is TGTGCCAGCTCACTCTCGGACTATGGC. Encoded protein: CASSLSDYG. The CDR3 as a whole reads CASSLSDYGYTF. This chain uses TRBV18 with TRBJ1-2, with D uncertain. Coverage ceases 3 residues before the CDR3 finishes, and the germline J gene fills in the end. The germline CDR1 and CDR2 sequences are KGHSH and LQKENI. V was clipped by 4 bases and J by 3 bases, with 6 bases between them. The CDR3 is made up of 12 amino acids.

Ten or more counts support this clone. The read ends 3 residues early relative to the CDR3; the germline J gene fills the gap. V and J are TRBV29-1 and TRBJ2-1; 7 bases agree with TRBD2. Germline V CDR1 and CDR2: SQVTM, ANQGSEA. The CDR3 spans 13 residues. V gave up 2 bases and J gave up 9 bases; unmatched junction bases: 7. CDR3 region: CSVETGGSSEQFF. The CDR3 DNA, read in part, is TGCAGCGTTGAAACTGGCGGGAGTAGTGAG.

This clone was seen at least ten times. The read comes to an end 3 residues before the CDR3 does, leaving the germline J gene to fill in the end. This chain joins TRBV3-1 (or the pseudogene TRBV3-2) and TRBJ2-6; 7 positions agree with TRBD1. CDR1 is LGHDT and CDR2 is YNNKEL in the germline V gene (reference sequence). V was pared by 1 base and J by 0 bases, with 3 bases of the junction left unmatched. The CDR3 has 17 amino acids. Incomplete CDR3 DNA: TGTGCCAGCAGCCAAGGGGACAGCCCCTCTGGGGCCAACGTC. Encoded protein: CASSQGDSPSGANV. From start to end, the CDR3 is CASSQGDSPSGANVLTF.

This clone was seen at least ten times. The read terminates 3 residues before the CDR3 end, so the remaining end is supplied by the germline J gene. The chain joins TRBV4-1 to TRBJ1-4; 8 bases agree with TRBD1. The germline V gene encodes CDR1 MGHRA and CDR2 YSYEKL. The CDR3 spans 16 residues. The V and J ends lost 1 base and 8 bases, in that order; junction bases with no gene match: 9. Here the CDR3 reads CASSQADRGSPEKLFF. The sequenced part of the CDR3 DNA is TGCGCCAGCAGCCAAGCCGACAGGGGCTCACCCGAAAAA.

The table lists this clone with many counts. The sequenced fragment ends 3 residues before the CDR3 boundary, so the rest is inferred from the germline J gene. The rearrangement links TRBV20-1 to TRBJ2-3, with 7 bases matching TRBD2. V dropped 3 bases and J dropped 0; count of bases not matched to a gene: 12. Germline V gene sequence: CDR1 DFQATT, CDR2 SNEGSKA (reference sequence). CDR3 length: 17 residues. The CDR3 loop is CSASLPAGAGSTDTQYF. The DNA read from the CDR3 is TGCAGTGCTAGCCTTCCCGCGGGAGCGGGAAGCACAGATACG.

As regards this clone: The CDR3 end falls 3 residues outside the read, so it is completed with the germline J gene. The chain combines TRBV7-9 with TRBJ2-3, with TRBD1 as a possible D gene (6 bases). The V end lost 5 bases, the J end lost 1 base, and 13 bases lay between the germline ends. Per germline, CDR1 SEHNR and CDR2 FQNEAQ (reference sequence). This CDR3 is 15 amino acids long. The CDR3 protein is CASSHHRDGTDTQYF. The sequenced part of the CDR3 DNA is TGTGCCAGCAGCCACCACAGGGATGGCACAGATACG.

This clone was seen many times. The CDR3 is cut off 3 residues early in the read; its end comes from the germline J gene. The rearrangement links TRBV7-2 to TRBJ2-7; D gene ambiguous. The CDR3 length is 13 residues. With 3 bases removed from V and 6 bases from J, the gap between germline ends came to 12 bases. The germline V gene encodes CDR1 SGHTA and CDR2 FQGNSA. The CDR3 is CASSFLPATEQYF. The sequenced part of the CDR3 DNA is TGTGCCAGCAGCTTCCTACCAGCGACCGAG.

With respect to this clone: The observed sequence ends 3 residues before the CDR3 terminus, with the missing tail filled in from the germline J gene. The chain joins TRBV19 to TRBJ1-1; D ambiguous. The CDR3 covers 13 residues. CDR1 is LNHDA, CDR2 SQIVND, per germline (reference sequence). Trimming shortened V by 3 bases and J by 5 bases, and 10 bases separated the two germline ends. CDR3 DNA, as far as it was read: TGTGCCAGTAGTATGCATAGTCCGACTGAA. Residues: CASSMHSPTE. The whole CDR3 protein reads CASSMHSPTEAFF.

This clone showed up many times. CDR3 sequence reads: CASSPQGFPSEAFF. The sequenced part of the CDR3 DNA is TGTGCCAGCTCACCCCAGGGGTTCCCCTCTGAA. The rearrangement uses TRBV18 and TRBJ1-1, with a weak D call TRBD1 (6 bases). Sequencing ends 3 residues short of the CDR3 end; the germline J gene provides the rest. Germline CDR1 is KGHSH and CDR2 is LQKENI. V lost 3 bases and J 6 bases, leaving 14 bases between the germline ends. The CDR3 has 14 residues. Combining the CDR3 with reference TRBV18 and TRBJ1-1 gives the whole variable domain NAGVMQNPRHLVRRRGQEARLRCSPMKGHSHVYWYRQLPEEGLKFMVYLQKENIIDESGMPKERFSAEFPKEGPSILRIQQVVRGDSAAYFCASSPQGFPSEAFFGQGTRLTVV.

This clone was seen repeatedly, ten times or more. The read comes to an end 3 residues before the CDR3 does, leaving the germline J gene to fill in the end. This chain joins TRBV2 and TRBJ2-1; 7 bases are a match to TRBD1. In germline, CDR1 is SNHLY, CDR2 FYNNEI. V lost 8 bases, J lost 7 bases, and 5 bases stayed unmatched. The CDR3 spans 12 residues. The sequenced part of the CDR3 DNA is TGTGCCAGCCTTAGGACAGGAAATGAG. Its translation is CASLRTGNE. The entire CDR3 is CASLRTGNEQFF.

Ten or more counts support this clone. The read halts 3 residues ahead of the CDR3 end, with the missing end drawn from the germline J gene. The gene calls are TRBV7-4 and TRBJ1-4; 9 nucleotides line up with TRBD1. J was trimmed by 7 bases and V by 1 base; bases with no gene match: 4. In germline, CDR1 is SGHVT, CDR2 SQSDAQ. The CDR3 is 15 residues long. This CDR3 is CASSLETGGGEKLFF. The part of the CDR3 DNA that was read is TGTGCCAGCAGCTTAGAGACAGGGGGGGGTGAAAAA.

This clone was recorded at least ten times. Read sequence stops 3 residues before the CDR3 end, and the germline J gene provides the missing end. The J gene is TRBJ1-6, the V gene TRBV5-1; D unclear. Between the trimmed V and J ends, which lost 0 bases and 7 bases, there was a span of 11 bases. This CDR3 contains 15 residues. The V gene's germline CDR1 is SGHRS and CDR2 YFSETQ. The CDR3 DNA, read in part, is TGCGCCAGCAGCTTGGCGGGGTTAGGAAATTCACCC. Translation: CASSLAGLGNSP. The whole CDR3 sequence is CASSLAGLGNSPLHF.

This clone was found a few times. The read ends 3 residues early relative to the CDR3; the germline J gene fills the gap. The rearrangement joins TRBV7-2 to TRBJ1-6; tentatively, D is TRBD1 (5 bases). This CDR3 is built from 11 residues. The germline V gene has CDR1 SGHTA and CDR2 FQGNSA. CDR3 in amino acids: CASTPGGPLHF. CDR3 bases read: TGTGCCAGCACCCCGGGGGGGCCC.